The subject of this entry is one T cell receptor beta chain. What it recognizes is unknown. The sample originates from a study of shared clonotypes between healthy human individuals. Study-wide results and limits: Naive subsets generally had larger estimated richness than memory subsets.

The CDR3 spans 15 residues. Germline lookup yields CDR1 MDHEN and CDR2 SYDVKM. V dropped 7 bases and J dropped 7 bases, with 17 bases sitting between them. A CD45RA-negative memory subset and a CD45RA+ naive subset were separated from the CD4+ cells. Generated by immunoSEQ multiplex PCR, the TCRdb table keeps only in-frame clones and is missing some. The table lists about 2.4 million clones, more than 90% of them singletons. The sequenced sample consisted of naive CD4+ T cells sorted from blood. Specified subset: CD45RA+ positively selected. The receptor comes from a young man in good health. The chain joins TRBV28 to TRBJ1-6, with D perhaps TRBD1 (6 bases). CDR3 sequence reads: CASIWGGGNNSPLHF. Here the CDR3 DNA reads TGTGCCAGCATATGGGGTGGGGGCAACAATTCACCCCTCCACTTT.